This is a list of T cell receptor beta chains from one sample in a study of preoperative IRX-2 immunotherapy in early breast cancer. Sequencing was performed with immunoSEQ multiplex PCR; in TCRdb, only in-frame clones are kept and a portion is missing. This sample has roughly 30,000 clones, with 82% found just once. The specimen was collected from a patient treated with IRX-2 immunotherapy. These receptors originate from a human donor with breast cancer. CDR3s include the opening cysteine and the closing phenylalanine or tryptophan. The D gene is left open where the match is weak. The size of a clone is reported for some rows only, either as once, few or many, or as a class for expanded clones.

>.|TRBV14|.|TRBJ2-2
TGTGCCAGCAGCCAAGTGGGGAAGCTGTTTTTT
CASSQVGKLFF
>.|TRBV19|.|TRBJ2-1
TGTGCCAGTAGTAACCAGGGCCTAACCTCCTACAATGAGCAGTTCTTC
CASSNQGLTSYNEQFF
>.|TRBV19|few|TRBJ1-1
TGTGCCAGTAGTACCCCGGGGAGGACTGAAGCTTTCTTT
CASSTPGRTEAFF
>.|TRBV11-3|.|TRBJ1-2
TGTGCCAGCAGCCCCAACCGTGGTCCCGTAGGGGGCTACACCTTC
CASSPNRGPVGGYTF
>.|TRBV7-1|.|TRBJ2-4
TGTGCCAGCAGCCAAAAGGCGGGCGATTGGGCCAAAAACATTCAGTACTTC
CASSQKAGDWAKNIQYF
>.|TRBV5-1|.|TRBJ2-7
TGCGCCAGCAGCTTCCAGTCGGGGGTTACCTACGAGCAGTACTTC
CASSFQSGVTYEQYF
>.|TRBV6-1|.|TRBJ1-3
TGTGCCAGCAGTGAAGCGTCAGGGTCAGGAAACACCATATATTTT
CASSEASGSGNTIYF
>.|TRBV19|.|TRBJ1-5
TGTGCCAGTTGTCTGGTGGATCAGCCCCAGCATTTT
CASCLVDQPQHF
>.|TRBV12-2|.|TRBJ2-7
TGTGCAAGTCGCTTACTACTCGGGACAGCCTCCTACGAGCAGTACTTC
CASRLLLGTASYEQYF
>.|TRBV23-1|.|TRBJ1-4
TGCGCCAGCAGCCAAGATTACAGGTTTAATGAAAAACTGTTTTTT
CASSQDYRFNEKLFF
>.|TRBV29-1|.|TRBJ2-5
TGCAGCGTTGAAAGGGGATTGGAGACCCAGTACTTC
CSVERGLETQYF
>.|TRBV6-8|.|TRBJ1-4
TGTGCCAGCAGTTATCGAAGGTTTCTGGGGACTAATGAAAAACTGTTTTTT
CASSYRRFLGTNEKLFF
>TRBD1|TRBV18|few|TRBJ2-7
TGTGCCAGCTCACCCCCGGACAGGACCAGCTCCTACGAGCAGTACTTC
CASSPPDRTSSYEQYF